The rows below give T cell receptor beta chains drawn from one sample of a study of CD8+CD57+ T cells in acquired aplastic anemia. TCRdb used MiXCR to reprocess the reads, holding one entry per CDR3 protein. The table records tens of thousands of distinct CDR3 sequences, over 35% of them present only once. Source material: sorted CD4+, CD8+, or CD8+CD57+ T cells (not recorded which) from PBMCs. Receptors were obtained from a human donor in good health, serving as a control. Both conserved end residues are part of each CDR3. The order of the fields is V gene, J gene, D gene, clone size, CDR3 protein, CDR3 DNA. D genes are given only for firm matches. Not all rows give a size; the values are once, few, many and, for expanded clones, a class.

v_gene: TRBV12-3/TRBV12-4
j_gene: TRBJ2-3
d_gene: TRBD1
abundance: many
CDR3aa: CASSPGTGVWGDTQYF
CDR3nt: TGTGCCAGCAGTCCAGGGACAGGGGTGTGGGGAGATACGCAGTATTTT

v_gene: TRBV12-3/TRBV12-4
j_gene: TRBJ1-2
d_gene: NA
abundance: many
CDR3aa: CASRVNYGYTF
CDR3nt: TGTGCCAGCAGGGTTAACTATGGCTACACCTTC

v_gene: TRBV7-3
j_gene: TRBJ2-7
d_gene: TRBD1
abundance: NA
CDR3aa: CASSPGQGDTYEQYF
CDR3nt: TGTGCCAGCAGCCCCGGACAGGGGGACACCTACGAGCAGTACTTC

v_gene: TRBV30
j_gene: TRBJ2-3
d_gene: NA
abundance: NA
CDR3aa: CAWTVPGLLTDTQYF
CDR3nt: TGTGCCTGGACCGTACCGGGACTGCTCACAGATACGCAGTATTTT

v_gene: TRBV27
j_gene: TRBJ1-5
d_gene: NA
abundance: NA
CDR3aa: CASSSRQDSNQPQHF
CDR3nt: TGTGCCAGCAGTTCCCGGCAGGACAGCAATCAGCCCCAGCATTTT

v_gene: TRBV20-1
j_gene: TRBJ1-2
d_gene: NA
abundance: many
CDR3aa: CSARVGGFGTLSEGYTF
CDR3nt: TGCAGTGCTAGAGTAGGGGGGTTCGGGACCCTCTCGGAGGGCTACACCTTC

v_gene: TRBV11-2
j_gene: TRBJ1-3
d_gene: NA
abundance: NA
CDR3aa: CASSPRGRGSGNTIHF
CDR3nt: TGTGCCAGCAGCCCCCGGGGGAGGGGCTCTGGAAACACCATACATTTT

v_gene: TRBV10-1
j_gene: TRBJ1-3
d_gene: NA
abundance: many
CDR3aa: CASSESEDSIGNTIYF
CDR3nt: TGCGCCAGCAGTGAGTCTGAGGACTCTATCGGAAACACCATATATTTT

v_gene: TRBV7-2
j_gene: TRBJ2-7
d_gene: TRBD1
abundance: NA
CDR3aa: CASSRGTGATYEQYF
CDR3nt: TGTGCCAGCAGTCGTGGGACAGGGGCGACCTACGAGCAGTACTTC

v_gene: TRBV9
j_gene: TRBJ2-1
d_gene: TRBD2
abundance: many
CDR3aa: CASSVSGRSNEQFF
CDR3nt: TGTGCCAGCAGCGTTAGCGGGAGAAGCAATGAGCAGTTCTTC

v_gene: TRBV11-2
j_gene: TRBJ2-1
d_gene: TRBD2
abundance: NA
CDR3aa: CASSRIAGGGGDEQFF
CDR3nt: TGTGCCAGCAGTCGAATAGCGGGGGGCGGGGGAGATGAGCAGTTCTTC

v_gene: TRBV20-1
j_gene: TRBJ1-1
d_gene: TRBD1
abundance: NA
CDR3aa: CSASEVGTGFTEAFF
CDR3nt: TGCAGTGCTAGTGAGGTTGGGACAGGGTTCACTGAAGCTTTCTTT

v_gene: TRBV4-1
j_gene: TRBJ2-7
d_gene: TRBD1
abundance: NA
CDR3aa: CASSQADRAVDEQYF
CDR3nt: TGCGCCAGCAGCCAAGCCGACAGGGCGGTCGATGAGCAGTACTTC

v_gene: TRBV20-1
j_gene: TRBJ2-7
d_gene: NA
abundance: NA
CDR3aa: CSARAALNYEQYF
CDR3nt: TGCAGTGCTAGAGCGGCACTGAACTACGAGCAGTACTTC

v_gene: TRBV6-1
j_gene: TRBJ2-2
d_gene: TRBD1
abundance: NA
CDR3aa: CASRGTGSLGTGELFF
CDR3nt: TGTGCCAGCCGCGGGACAGGGTCTTTGGGCACCGGGGAGCTGTTTTTT

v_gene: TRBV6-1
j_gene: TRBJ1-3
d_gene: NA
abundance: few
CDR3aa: CASTAGGPGNTIYF
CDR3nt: TGTGCCAGCACCGCCGGGGGGCCTGGAAACACCATATATTTT

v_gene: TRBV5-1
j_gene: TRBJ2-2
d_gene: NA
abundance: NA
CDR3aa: CASSRFRDSTGELFF
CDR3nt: TGCGCCAGCAGCCGGTTCCGTGATTCCACCGGGGAGCTGTTTTTT